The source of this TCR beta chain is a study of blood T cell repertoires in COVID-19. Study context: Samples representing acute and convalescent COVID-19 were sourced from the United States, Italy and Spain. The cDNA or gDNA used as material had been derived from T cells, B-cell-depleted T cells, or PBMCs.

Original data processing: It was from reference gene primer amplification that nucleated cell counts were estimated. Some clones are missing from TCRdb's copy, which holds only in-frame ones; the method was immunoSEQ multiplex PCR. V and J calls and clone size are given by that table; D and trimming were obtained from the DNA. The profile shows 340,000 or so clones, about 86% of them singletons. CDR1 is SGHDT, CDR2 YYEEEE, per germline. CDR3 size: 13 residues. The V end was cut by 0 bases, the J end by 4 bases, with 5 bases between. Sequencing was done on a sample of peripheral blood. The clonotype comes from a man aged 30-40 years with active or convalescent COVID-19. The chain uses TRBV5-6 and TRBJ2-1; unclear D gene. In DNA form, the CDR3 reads TGTGCCAGCAGCTTGGCCGTGTACAATGAGCAGTTCTTC. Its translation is CASSLAVYNEQFF.